The 7 T cell receptor beta chains in this list originate from one sample, sequenced in a study of shared clonotypes between healthy human individuals. The naive CD8 population came from CD45RO-negative cells selected for CCR7, without terminally differentiated effector memory CD45RA+ cells. Some clones are missing from TCRdb's copy, which holds only in-frame ones; the method was immunoSEQ multiplex PCR. The sample has about 2,200,000 clones; approximately 94% are singletons. The specimen was naive CD8+ T cells from PBMCs. All receptors derive from a man between 18 and 35 years old in good health. Some clones in this sample may be carry-over from other donors' samples.

The chain is built from TRBV7-9 and TRBJ2-2; tentatively, D is TRBD2 (5 bases). The CDR3 sequence is 15 residues long. Per germline, CDR1 SEHNR and CDR2 FQNEAQ (reference sequence). Trimming left V 5 bases short and J 4 bases short, with 14 bases between. The CDR3: CASSPRWAGTGELFF. CDR3 nucleotide sequence: TGTGCCAGCAGCCCCCGGTGGGCGGGCACCGGGGAGCTGTTTTTT.

The chain's CDR3 is CASRADRVLGEQYF. The CDR3 DNA follows: TGCGCCAGCAGGGCGGACAGGGTTCTCGGCGAGCAGTACTTC. V usage is TRBV4-3 and J usage is TRBJ2-7, with 8 bases fitting TRBD1. Looked up from germline, CDR1 is LGHNA and CDR2 is YSLEER. The CDR3 is made up of 14 amino acids. V lost 6 bases and J lost 6; bases outside the gene matches: 10.

Here the CDR3 DNA reads TGTGCCAGCAGTGAGGAGACTCTAGCGGGAGTCCTAAGGCAGTTCTTC. It codes for CASSEETLAGVLRQFF. The chain employs TRBV2 and TRBJ2-1; 10 nucleotides align to TRBD2. Trimming at V came to 3 bases and at J to 12 bases, leaving 14 bases not matched to a gene. Germline V gives CDR1 SNHLY, CDR2 FYNNEI. The CDR3 loop spans 16 amino acids.

The chain joins TRBV15 to TRBJ2-5, with D tentatively TRBD2 (5 bases). With 5 bases removed from V and 5 bases from J, the gap between germline ends came to 18 bases. Germline-derived CDR1 and CDR2 are LNHNV and YYDKDF (reference sequence). The CDR3 contains 15 residues. The CDR3 spells CATSGRTGITETQYF. In nucleotides, the CDR3 is TGTGCCACCAGCGGCCGGACTGGGATTACGGAGACCCAGTACTTC.

The chain couples TRBV7-3 to TRBJ2-7; D remains ambiguous. Trimming removed 8 bases at V and 1 base at J, with 0 bases between. Germline V gene lookup returns CDR1 SGHTA and CDR2 FQGTGA. The CDR3 is made up of 9 amino acids. CDR3 bases: TGTGCCAGCTCCTACGAGCAGTACTTC. This codes for CASSYEQYF.

The V call is TRBV9, the J call TRBJ2-2; perhaps TRBD2 as D (6 bases). The CDR3 covers 13 residues. Trimming pared 3 bases from V and 6 bases from J, leaving 9 bases between. Germline V gene sequence: CDR1 SGDLS, CDR2 YYNGEE. The CDR3, as DNA: TGTGCCAGCAGCGGAGGGGAGGCCGGGGAGCTGTTTTTT. It yields the protein CASSGGEAGELFF.

Notes on this clone: A read error may account for a junction end that differs from germline. The chain joins TRBV19 to TRBJ1-1, with TRBD1 as a possible D gene (6 bases). CDR3 size: 12 residues. Germline CDR1 is LNHDA and CDR2 is SQIVND (reference sequence). The CDR3 is CASSPAGHGSDF. CDR3 in DNA: TGTGCCAGTAGTCCAGCGGGACACGGAAGCGATTTT.